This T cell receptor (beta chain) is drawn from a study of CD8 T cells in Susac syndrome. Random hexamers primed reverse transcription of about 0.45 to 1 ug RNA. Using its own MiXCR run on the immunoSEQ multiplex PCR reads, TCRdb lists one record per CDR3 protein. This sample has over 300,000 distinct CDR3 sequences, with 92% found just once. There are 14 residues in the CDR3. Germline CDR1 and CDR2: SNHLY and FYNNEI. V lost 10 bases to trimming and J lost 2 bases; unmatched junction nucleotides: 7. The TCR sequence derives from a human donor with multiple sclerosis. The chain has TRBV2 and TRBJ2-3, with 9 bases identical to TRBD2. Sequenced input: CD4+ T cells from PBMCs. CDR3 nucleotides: TGTGCCACCCGGGCTAGCGGGGTCACAGATACGCAGTATTTT. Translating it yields CATRASGVTDTQYF.